The present T cell receptor (beta chain) was sequenced within a study of OX40 agonist ivuxolimab in advanced cancers. CDR1 and CDR2 from the germline V gene are SSHAT and FNYEAQ (reference sequence). The CDR3 runs to 15 residues. This clone has just one count. The target antigen is unknown. One end of the junction fails to match germline, which may point to a read error. Assay used: immunoSEQ multiplex PCR; TCRdb lists only in-frame clones, some missing. The sample carries tens of thousands of clones, approximately 85% recorded once. Notes on the study in general: At 0.1 to 3.0 mg/kg, CD4+ and CD8+ blood T cells expanded clonally by week 6.

This sequence was found in an adult with an advanced solid tumor such as melanoma, head and neck, liver or kidney cancer. The sequences come from CD4+ or CD8+ T cells sorted from blood, collected in a trial of the OX40 agonist ivuxolimab. This chain uses TRBV7-7 with TRBJ2-5, with 12 bases identical to TRBD1. The CDR3 DNA reads TGTGCTAGCAGCCTCTCAGGGACAGGGGGCGATGAGCAGTACTTC. Amino acid sequence: CASSLSGTGGDEQYF.